The 22 T cell receptor beta chains below were found in one sample sequenced in a study of blood T cells in healthy people across ages. PCR was performed a second time for about 7 to 12 cycles using a sample-barcoded 5' primer and a J-beta primer mix. TCRdb ran MiXCR on the 5' RACE reads and lists one entry per CDR3 protein. The sample lists some 320,000 distinct CDR3 sequences, roughly 29% occurring once. Sequenced sample: blood. Receptor source: a woman in her 70s in good health.

The rearrangement joins TRBV20-1 to TRBJ1-4; D is unresolved. This CDR3 contains 12 residues. The V end was cut by 6 bases, the J end by 6 bases, with 11 bases between. Germline CDR1 is DFQATT and CDR2 is SNEGSKA (reference sequence). The CDR3: CSAWGTDEKLFF. The CDR3 nucleotides read TGCAGTGCATGGGGAACCGATGAAAAACTGTTTTTT.

This clonotype was observed a few times. The chain joins TRBV19 to TRBJ2-3; maybe TRBD1 (7 bases). The germline V gene has CDR1 LNHDA and CDR2 SQIVND (reference sequence). Trimming took 6 bases from V and 5 from J, leaving 15 bases between them. This CDR3 region has 14 residues. Here the CDR3 reads CASSLRGDKDTQYF. CDR3 nucleotides: TGTGCCAGTAGCCTCAGGGGGGACAAAGATACGCAGTATTTT.

V is TRBV7-2 and J is TRBJ2-5; TRBD2 agrees at 7 bases. Germline CDR1 reads SGHTA; CDR2 reads FQGNSA. Trimming cost V 3 bases and J 1 base; bases outside gene matches: 2. The length of the CDR3 is 14 residues. The CDR3 sequence: CASSFAGAQETQYF. CDR3 bases: TGTGCCAGCAGCTTTGCGGGAGCCCAAGAGACCCAGTACTTC. The full variable domain, with the rest looked up from reference TRBV7-2 and TRBJ2-5, is GAGVSQSPSNKVTEKGKDVELRCDPISGHTALYWYRQSLGQGLEFLIYFQGNSAPDKSGLPSDRFSAERTGGSVSTLTIQRTQQEDSAVYLCASSFAGAQETQYFGPGTRLLVL.

This sequence joins TRBV4-1 and TRBJ1-5; a possible D gene is TRBD1 (6 bases). Germline V gene lookup returns CDR1 MGHRA and CDR2 YSYEKL. V lost 0 bases, J lost 2 bases, and 14 bases lay in between. The CDR3 contains 17 residues. This CDR3 reads CASSQDVGRGGNQPQHF. In DNA, the CDR3 is TGCGCCAGCAGCCAAGATGTGGGCAGGGGAGGCAATCAGCCCCAGCATTTT.

The rearrangement joins TRBV7-2 to TRBJ2-5; D not resolved. Germline CDR1 reads SGHTA; CDR2 reads FQGNSA. The CDR3 runs to 13 residues. Trimming removed 0 bases at V and 4 bases at J, with 6 bases between. As DNA, the CDR3 is TGTGCCAGCAGCTTAGCCCCAGGAGAGACCCAGTACTTC. Translating gives CASSLAPGETQYF.

The V call is TRBV7-2, the J call TRBJ2-1; tentative D call: TRBD1 (5 bases). CDR3 length equals 15 residues. Between the trimmed V and J ends, which lost 1 base and 2 bases, there was a span of 9 bases. Germline assignment: CDR1 SGHTA and CDR2 FQGNSA. In DNA form, the CDR3 reads TGTGCCAGCAGCTTAGGGGGCCCAGCCTACAATGAGCAGTTCTTC. It encodes CASSLGGPAYNEQFF.

V gene TRBV20-1 combines with J gene TRBJ2-7, with D perhaps TRBD1 (5 bases). Germline assignment: CDR1 DFQATT and CDR2 SNEGSKA (reference sequence). Trimming shortened V by 3 bases and J by 0 bases, and 12 bases separated the two germline ends. The CDR3 spans 14 residues. CDR3 residues: CSASETGPSYEQYF. In DNA, the CDR3 is TGCAGTGCTAGTGAAACAGGACCCTCCTACGAGCAGTACTTC.

This clonotype was detected a few times. The rearrangement uses TRBV28 and TRBJ2-4; TRBD2 agrees at 10 bases. CDR1 MDHEN and CDR2 SYDVKM come from the germline V gene. The CDR3 covers 16 residues. The ends lost 5 bases at V and 0 bases at J; junction bases unmatched: 4. CDR3 sequence: CASSIIAGGAKNIQYF. The CDR3 DNA sequence: TGTGCCAGCAGTATTATAGCGGGAGGAGCCAAAAACATTCAGTACTTC.

This chain links TRBV7-8 with TRBJ1-5; maybe TRBD1 (5 bases). V was pared by 0 bases and J by 6 bases, with 18 bases between. CDR3 length equals 17 residues. Germline V gene lookup returns CDR1 SGHVS and CDR2 FQNEAQ. DNA for the CDR3: TGTGCCAGCAGCTTAGCCCCCCCAGGGAGTATGGGTCAGCCCCAGCATTTT. Its translation: CASSLAPPGSMGQPQHF.

The chain links TRBV15 to TRBJ1-2; D gene ambiguous. The ends were cut back, 0 bases at V and 8 bases at J, with 10 bases in the middle. From germline, CDR1 is LNHNV and CDR2 YYDKDF (reference sequence). CDR3 size: 13 residues. CDR3 nucleotide sequence: TGTGCCACCAGCAGAGATTCCGGGTTCGGCTACACCTTC. Residues: CATSRDSGFGYTF.

The chain recombines TRBV9 with TRBJ1-1, with a possible D match to TRBD1 (5 bases). The CDR3 contains 14 residues. Per the germline V gene, CDR1 is SGDLS and CDR2 is YYNGEE. V lost 2 bases and J lost 1, with 9 bases in between. CDR3 nucleotides: TGTGCCAGCAGCGTCATGACAGAGAACACTGAAGCTTTCTTT. Its translation: CASSVMTENTEAFF.

The genes are TRBV5-4 and TRBJ2-3; D is perhaps TRBD2 (7 bases). V was clipped by 7 bases and J by 1 base, with 16 bases between them. The CDR3 is made up of 15 amino acids. Germline assignment: CDR1 SGHNT and CDR2 YYREEE (reference sequence). The CDR3 DNA reads as TGTGCCAGCGGTGGGGGGCTAGCGGGCACAGATACGCAGTATTTT. Protein: CASGGGLAGTDTQYF. Using reference TRBV5-4 and TRBJ2-3 for the parts outside the CDR3, the full variable domain is ETGVTQSPTHLIKTRGQQVTLRCSSQSGHNTVSWYQQALGQGPQFIFQYYREEENGRGNFPPRFSGLQFPNYSSELNVNALELDDSALYLCASGGGLAGTDTQYFGPGTRLTVL.

This rearrangement joins TRBV4-1 to TRBJ2-3; the match to TRBD1 covers 9 bases. The CDR3 consists of 16 residues. Germline-derived CDR1 and CDR2 are MGHRA and YSYEKL. V shed 4 bases, J shed 0 bases, and the junction held 5 bases outside the gene matches. CDR3 coding DNA: TGCGCCAGCAGCCCTGCGGGACAGGGCAGCACAGATACGCAGTATTTT. As protein: CASSPAGQGSTDTQYF.

CDR3 sequence: CASSQTEVTNYGYTF. CDR3 in DNA: TGCGCCAGCAGCCAAACGGAGGTTACTAACTATGGCTACACCTTC. The gene calls are TRBV4-1 and TRBJ1-2; D not resolved. The V end was cut by 2 bases, the J end by 0 bases, with 10 bases between. Germline V lookup: CDR1 MGHRA, CDR2 YSYEKL. The CDR3 spans 15 residues.

With respect to this clonotype: One junction end disagrees with the germline gene, perhaps due to a read error. This chain uses TRBV5-1 with TRBJ2-5; D ambiguous. Germline loops: CDR1 SGHRS, CDR2 YFSETQ. CDR3 length equals 14 residues. The CDR3 DNA reads TGCGCCGGCAGCTCTGGGCAACCACAAGAGACCCAGTACTTC. It encodes CAGSSGQPQETQYF.

Note on this clonotype: The germline gene is not matched at one end of the junction; a read error may be the cause. V gene TRBV7-7 combines with J gene TRBJ2-2; D is uncertain. This CDR3 is built from 14 residues. The germline CDR1 and CDR2 sequences are SSHAT and FNYEAQ (reference sequence). The CDR3 DNA follows: TGTGCTAGCAGCTTAAGGGAGAACACCGGGGAGCTGTTTTTT. Encoded protein: CASSLRENTGELFF.

In this sample, this clonotype turned up a few times. The V call is TRBV28, the J call TRBJ2-5; 9 nucleotides align to TRBD1. The better agreement between TRBJ2-7 and the DNA end casts doubt on the J call. Germline CDR1 and CDR2: MDHEN and SYDVKM. This CDR3 contains 13 residues. In DNA, the CDR3 is TGTGCCAGCGGGACAGGGAGGTCCTACGAGCAGTACTTC. As protein: CASGTGRSYEQYF.

This clonotype was seen more than once but under ten times. The rearrangement uses TRBV20-1 and TRBJ2-3; 8 nucleotides align to TRBD2. This CDR3 has 16 amino acids. Germline V gene data show CDR1 as DFQATT and CDR2 as SNEGSKA (reference sequence). V lost 6 bases and J lost 5; bases outside the gene matches: 16. The CDR3, as DNA: TGCAGTGCCGCGGACCCAGGACTAGCTGACCTAGATACGCAGTATTTT. This translates into CSAADPGLADLDTQYF.

This chain connects TRBV6-2 or TRBV6-3 to TRBJ2-2; D is possibly TRBD1 (5 bases). The germline gives CDR1 MNHEY, CDR2 SVGEGT. CDR3 size: 15 residues. V lost 6 bases, J lost 3 bases, and 14 bases lay in between. The CDR3: CASSSRQRDTGELFF. DNA of the CDR3: TGTGCCAGCAGCTCCAGACAGAGAGACACCGGGGAGCTGTTTTTT.

This chain connects TRBV7-3 to TRBJ2-3; 9 bases map to TRBD2. This CDR3 contains 14 residues. Germline loops: CDR1 SGHTA, CDR2 FQGTGA. The V gene end was trimmed by 6 bases and the J gene end by 6 bases; junction bases not matched to a gene: 7. In DNA, the CDR3 is TGTGCCAGCAGACCATATAGCGGGAGTGATACGCAGTATTTT. Residues: CASRPYSGSDTQYF.

DNA for the CDR3: TGTGCCAGCAGCCATAAGGGGGATACGCAGTATTTT. Residues: CASSHKGDTQYF. The chain is built from TRBV3-1 and TRBJ2-3; a weak D match, TRBD1 (5 bases). CDR1 and CDR2 (germline): LGHDT, YNNKEL (reference sequence). This CDR3 spans 12 amino acids. Trimming stripped 3 bases from V and 6 bases from J, with 7 bases between.

This chain uses TRBV27 with TRBJ2-5, with TRBD1 matching over 7 bases. The CDR3 runs 13 residues. The V gene's germline CDR1 is MNHEY and CDR2 SMNVEV (reference sequence). Trimming cost V 8 bases and J 6 bases; bases outside gene matches: 9. The CDR3 loop is CASPKGGEKTQYF. CDR3 bases: TGTGCCAGCCCAAAAGGGGGCGAAAAGACCCAGTACTTC.